This TCR beta chain was identified in a study of T cells after yellow fever vaccination. TCRdb used MiXCR to reprocess the 5' RACE reads, holding one entry per CDR3 protein. The sample lists about 330,000 distinct CDR3 sequences; roughly 8.3% were seen once. CDR1 is MDHEN, CDR2 SYDVKM, per germline. There are 15 residues in the CDR3. Between the trimmed V and J ends, which lost 5 bases and 5 bases, there was a span of 18 bases. This clonotype was counted at least ten times. The sample consisted of PBMCs, taken 35 to 50 days after the first yellow fever vaccination. This TCR came from a man younger than 35 who received the YFV17D yellow fever vaccine. This chain links TRBV28 with TRBJ1-1, with D possibly TRBD1 on 6 matching bases. CDR3 in amino acids: CASSRFPGDWTEAFF. The CDR3 DNA is TGTGCCAGCAGTCGGTTTCCAGGGGATTGGACTGAAGCTTTCTTT.